A selection of T cell receptor beta chains follows, all from one sample in a study of shared clonotypes between healthy human individuals. TCRdb's table, derived via immunoSEQ multiplex PCR, lists solely in-frame clones and lacks some. The table includes about 680,000 clones, 72% detected once. Sequencing was carried out using memory CD4+ T cells sorted from blood. All receptors come from a woman under 40 in good health. Each CDR3 is given with its conserved first and last residue. A D gene is named only where the DNA matches it firmly. Size is stated for part of the rows, as once, few or many counts, or as a class when the clone is expanded.

>NA|TRBJ1-2|few|TRBV21-1
TGTGCCAGAGCTCACGGTGTGAGGGGCTACACCTTC
CARAHGVRGYTF
>NA|TRBJ2-1|NA|TRBV19
TGTGCCAGTGGCCCCAACTTCTCGATTGGTGAGCAGTTCTTC
CASGPNFSIGEQFF
>NA|TRBJ1-4|NA|TRBV6-5
TGTGCCAGCAGTTACGGCATTAATAATGAAAAACTGTTTTTT
CASSYGINNEKLFF
>NA|TRBJ2-7|few|TRBV28
TGTGCCAGCAGTCCGTCGGACGCAATTCTGTCCTACGAGCAGTACTTC
CASSPSDAILSYEQYF
>TRBD1|TRBJ2-7|NA|TRBV28
TGTGCCAGCAGGGTCGGGACAGGAACTTACGAGCAGTACTTC
CASRVGTGTYEQYF
>NA|TRBJ1-2|few|TRBV11-2
TGTGCCAGCAGCTTAGCTGGGGCTGGCTACACCTTC
CASSLAGAGYTF
>TRBD1|TRBJ2-7|NA|TRBV18
TGTGCCAGCTCACCGCGTGGGACAGCAAAAGAGCAGTACTTC
CASSPRGTAKEQYF
>NA|TRBJ2-5|NA|TRBV7-7
TGTGCCAGCAGCCCACAGACAGGAGAAATGGAGACCCAGTACTTC
CASSPQTGEMETQYF
>NA|TRBJ2-1|NA|TRBV5-1
TGCGCCAGCAGCTTGGTTCGCCCTAATGAGCAGTTCTTC
CASSLVRPNEQFF
>NA|TRBJ2-3|NA|TRBV23-1
TGCGCCAGCAGTCAATCTCAACATACGCAGTATTTT
CASSQSQHTQYF
>NA|TRBJ2-5|few|TRBV5-1
TGCGCCAGCAGCTTGGACGAGGGAGAAGAGACCCAGTACTTC
CASSLDEGEETQYF
>NA|TRBJ1-4|NA|TRBV28
TGTGCCAGCAGTGGCCAGAATGAAAAACTGTTTTTT
CASSGQNEKLFF
>NA|TRBJ1-2|NA|TRBV2
TGTGCCAGCAGGGTCCTAGGACGTGGGGGAGACGGCTACACCTTC
CASRVLGRGGDGYTF
>NA|TRBJ2-7|NA|TRBV11-2
TGTGCCAGCAGCTCAACCTGGTACGAGAGCGAGCAGTACTTC
CASSSTWYESEQYF
>NA|TRBJ2-1|NA|TRBV9
TGTGCCAGCAGCGCCGGGACGAAGCAGTTCTTC
CASSAGTKQFF
>TRBD1|TRBJ1-2|NA|TRBV5-1
TGCGCCAGCAGCTTGGGGGACAGGGCTTCTTACTATGGCTACACCTTC
CASSLGDRASYYGYTF
>TRBD2|TRBJ2-3|NA|TRBV14
TGTGCCAGCAGCACTAGCGGGTCAGATACGCAGTATTTT
CASSTSGSDTQYF
>NA|TRBJ1-1|NA|TRBV19
TGTGCCAGTAGTATAAGATCGTTAACCCAAGCTTTCTTT
CASSIRSLTQAFF
>TRBD2|TRBJ2-3|NA|TRBV19
TGTGCCAGTAGTAAACAGCAAGGGAGGGCAGATACGCAGTATTTT
CASSKQQGRADTQYF
>NA|TRBJ1-2|NA|TRBV28
TGTGCCAGCAGGAACGGGGGGGCGAGGGATGGCCACACCTTC
CASRNGGARDGHTF
>TRBD1|TRBJ2-2|few|TRBV7-6
TGTGCCAGCAGCTTAGGGTCAGGGGGCACCGGGGAGCTGTTTTTT
CASSLGSGGTGELFF
>NA|TRBJ1-2|NA|TRBV19
TGTGCCAGTAGTTCTCGAAAGACCTATGGCTACACCTTC
CASSSRKTYGYTF
>TRBD1|TRBJ1-1|many|TRBV10-3
TGTGCCATCAGTAGACAGGGGGGGATCACTGAAGCTTTCTTT
CAISRQGGITEAFF
>NA|TRBJ2-7|NA|TRBV13
TGTGCCAGCAGCTTTAGCCTAGCCGATCCCTACGAGCAGTACTTC
CASSFSLADPYEQYF
>NA|TRBJ2-7|NA|TRBV18
TGTGCCAGCTCACCTCCCGGGACCCTGTTGGGCTACGAGCAGTACTTC
CASSPPGTLLGYEQYF
>NA|TRBJ2-1|NA|TRBV18
TGTGCCAGCTCACCACCCAGGGACGAGCAGTTCTTC
CASSPPRDEQFF
>NA|TRBJ1-1|NA|TRBV11-3
TGTGCCAGCAGCTTAGTAGGGGAAGGCACTGAAGCTTTCTTT
CASSLVGEGTEAFF
>NA|TRBJ2-6|NA|TRBV5-1
TGCGCCAGCAGCGCCAGGACAGCATTTAGCTCTGGGGCCAACGTCCTGACTTTC
CASSARTAFSSGANVLTF
>TRBD2|TRBJ2-7|NA|TRBV4-2
TGTGCCAGCAGCCAAGCCCCTACGACTAGCGCCTACGAGCAGTACTTC
CASSQAPTTSAYEQYF